The 32 T cell receptor beta chains listed next were all sequenced from one sample in a study of OX40 agonist ivuxolimab in advanced cancers. The library came from the immunoSEQ multiplex PCR assay. The immuneACCESS repertoire file appears here via TCRdb, limited to in-frame rearrangements. These files lack a portion of the clones; in checked studies, under half of the deficit traces to unresolved V genes, and the cause of the others is not known. In all, the sample holds around 31,000 clones, and around nine tenths of those were seen once. The ten largest clones add up to less than 30% of the sample. Here the sequenced sample was CD4+ or CD8+ T cells sorted from blood, taken in a trial of the OX40 agonist ivuxolimab. The origin of the receptors is an adult with an advanced solid tumor such as melanoma, head and neck, liver or kidney cancer.

The rearrangement joins TRBV28 to TRBJ2-5; D remains ambiguous. Germline V gene data show CDR1 as MDHEN and CDR2 as SYDVKM. Trimming left V 4 bases short and J 5 bases short, with 20 bases between. CDR3 length equals 16 residues. The chain's CDR3 is CASSSRTAIVGETQYF. The CDR3 DNA reads TGTGCCAGCAGTTCCCGGACGGCAATCGTTGGGGAGACCCAGTACTTC.

This chain uses TRBV7-6 with TRBJ2-1; no clear D gene. The V and J ends lost 1 base and 10 bases respectively, with 8 bases between them. Germline loops: CDR1 SGHVS, CDR2 FNYEAQ. The CDR3 totals 12 residues. The DNA of the CDR3 is TGTGCCAGCAGCTTAGGGGCCAGAGAGCAGTTCTTC. Protein sequence: CASSLGAREQFF.

This chain joins TRBV21-1 and TRBJ1-5. TRBV21-1 is listed as a pseudogene. The CDR3 sequence is 18 residues long. The CDR3, as DNA: TGTGCCAGCACCCGATTAACGAGGGTTCCGAGGTGCAATCAGCCCCAGCATTTT. Residues: CASTRLTRVPRCNQPQHF.

The chain combines TRBV19 with TRBJ1-1; D remains unclear. The CDR3 is 13 amino acids. Per the germline V gene, CDR1 is LNHDA and CDR2 is SQIVND (reference sequence). Trimming shortened V by 5 bases and J by 7 bases, and 14 bases separated the two germline ends. The DNA of the CDR3 is TGTGCCAGTAGTTCCAGTGGCATACTTGAAGCTTTCTTT. Its translation: CASSSSGILEAFF.

The V gene is TRBV29-1, the J gene TRBJ1-3; D might be TRBD1 (5 bases). Trimming stripped 2 bases from V and 9 bases from J, with 17 bases between. The CDR3 has 14 residues. Germline values: CDR1 SQVTM, CDR2 ANQGSEA. As DNA, the CDR3 is TGCAGCGTTGAACTTCCCCTTCGGAGGGGCACCATATATTTT. It yields the protein CSVELPLRRGTIYF.

This sequence joins TRBV15 and TRBJ2-1; D is unclear. Per the germline V gene, CDR1 is LNHNV and CDR2 is YYDKDF (reference sequence). V lost 2 bases and J lost 4, with 15 bases in between. The CDR3 has 16 residues. The CDR3: CATSRSRPPEYNEQFF. The CDR3 DNA is TGTGCCACCAGCAGATCTCGGCCACCCGAATACAATGAGCAGTTCTTC.

The CDR3 protein is CAWSVPGLEVYGYTF. CDR3 nucleotide sequence: TGTGCCTGGAGTGTCCCGGGATTAGAAGTCTATGGCTACACCTTC. The chain carries TRBV30 and TRBJ1-2; no reliable D call. CDR3 length: 15 amino acids. Trimming left V 0 bases short and J 4 bases short, with 15 bases between. Germline CDR1 is GTSNPN and CDR2 is SVGIG (reference sequence).

This chain connects TRBV4-1 to TRBJ2-7; 12 nucleotides line up with TRBD1. CDR1 and CDR2 (germline): MGHRA, YSYEKL. V was pared by 4 bases and J by 7 bases, with 14 bases of the junction left unmatched. The CDR3 has 17 residues. In DNA form, the CDR3 reads TGCGCCAGCAGCCCGTCTGGGACAGGGGGCCTCCTTGGGGAGCAGTACTTC. This encodes CASSPSGTGGLLGEQYF.

The chain links TRBV19 to TRBJ1-2; 11 bases align to TRBD1. The V gene's germline CDR1 is LNHDA and CDR2 SQIVND (reference sequence). Trimming cost V 3 bases and J 4 bases; bases outside gene matches: 4. The CDR3 extends over 15 amino acids. The CDR3 loop reads CASSIGTGGGYGYTF. The CDR3 coding sequence is TGTGCCAGTAGTATCGGGACAGGGGGGGGCTATGGCTACACCTTC.

This chain joins TRBV18 and TRBJ1-1; the match to TRBD1 covers 7 bases. The CDR3 is 15 amino acids. Germline CDR1 and CDR2: KGHSH and LQKENI. V was pared by 2 bases and J by 3 bases, with 6 bases of the junction left unmatched. The CDR3 DNA is TGTGCCAGCTCACCAAGAACAGGGGATCACACTGAAGCTTTCTTT. It is translated as CASSPRTGDHTEAFF.

The chain couples TRBV9 to TRBJ2-5; 13 bases line up with TRBD2. CDR1 is SGDLS, CDR2 YYNGEE, per germline. Unmatched junction bases numbered 10, after V lost 0 bases and J lost 2 bases. The CDR3 length is 19 residues. The CDR3 sequence: CASSVGGLTSGGKQETQYF. The CDR3 DNA sequence: TGTGCCAGCAGCGTAGGCGGTTTGACTAGCGGGGGGAAACAAGAGACCCAGTACTTC. Drawing the rest from reference TRBV9 and TRBJ2-5, the complete variable domain is DSGVTQTPKHLITATGQRVTLRCSPRSGDLSVYWYQQSLDQGLQFLIQYYNGEERAKGNILERFSAQQFPDLHSELNLSSLELGDSALYFCASSVGGLTSGGKQETQYFGPGTRLLVL.

J is TRBJ1-6 and V is TRBV10-3; 7 bases are a match to TRBD1. The CDR3 covers 12 residues. CDR1 and CDR2 (germline): ENHRY, SYGVKD. V lost 8 bases to trimming and J lost 7 bases; unmatched junction nucleotides: 2. The CDR3 loop is CAIGQENSPLHF. The DNA for the CDR3 is TGTGCCATCGGACAGGAGAATTCACCCCTCCACTTT.

The rearrangement uses TRBV5-1 and TRBJ2-2; D not resolved. Germline-derived CDR1 and CDR2 are SGHRS and YFSETQ. The germline V and J ends were trimmed by 0 bases and 6 bases, with 6 bases remaining between them. The CDR3 covers 13 residues. As DNA, the CDR3 is TGCGCCAGCAGCTTGGTAGGAGCCGGGGAGCTGTTTTTT. It encodes CASSLVGAGELFF. The full variable domain, completed using reference TRBV5-1 and TRBJ2-2, is KAGVTQTPRYLIKTRGQQVTLSCSPISGHRSVSWYQQTPGQGLQFLFEYFSETQRNKGNFPGRFSGRQFSNSRSEMNVSTLELGDSALYLCASSLVGAGELFFGEGSRLTVL.

The chain uses TRBV9 and TRBJ2-1; 8 bases fit TRBD1. Germline V gene data show CDR1 as SGDLS and CDR2 as YYNGEE. The V gene end was trimmed by 0 bases and the J gene end by 1 base; junction bases not matched to a gene: 6. CDR3 size: 17 residues. Written as DNA, the CDR3 is TGTGCCAGCAGCGTAGGGGGCAGGGGGCTTTCCTACAATGAGCAGTTCTTC. It translates to CASSVGGRGLSYNEQFF.

The J gene is TRBJ1-2, the V gene TRBV28; TRBD1 matches at 9 bases. Per the germline V gene, CDR1 is MDHEN and CDR2 is SYDVKM. The CDR3 runs to 18 residues. Trimming cost V 3 bases and J 2 bases; bases outside gene matches: 13. This chain's CDR3 is CASSLVPGTGPQNYGYTF. The CDR3 bases are TGTGCCAGCAGTTTGGTTCCCGGGACAGGGCCCCAAAACTATGGCTACACCTTC.

The chain links TRBV7-2 to TRBJ2-7; 12 bases align to TRBD2. Looked up from germline, CDR1 is SGHTA and CDR2 is FQGNSA. After removal of 3 bases from V and 4 bases from J, the junction contained 4 bases not matched to a gene. The CDR3 is 15 amino acids. The CDR3 spells CASSLTSGSSYEQYF. CDR3 bases: TGTGCCAGCAGCTTGACTAGCGGGAGCTCTTACGAGCAGTACTTC. Variable domain in full (rest from reference TRBV7-2 and TRBJ2-7): GAGVSQSPSNKVTEKGKDVELRCDPISGHTALYWYRQSLGQGLEFLIYFQGNSAPDKSGLPSDRFSAERTGGSVSTLTIQRTQQEDSAVYLCASSLTSGSSYEQYFGPGTRLTVT.

V and J are TRBV28 and TRBJ2-1; maybe TRBD2 (6 bases). Trimming shortened V by 5 bases and J by 9 bases, and 14 bases separated the two germline ends. This CDR3 contains 13 residues. Germline loops: CDR1 MDHEN, CDR2 SYDVKM. The CDR3 DNA follows: TGTGCCAGCAGTCCGGGGACTCTCTCTGAGCAGTTCTTC. The encoded protein is CASSPGTLSEQFF.

The chain uses TRBV15 and TRBJ1-2, with unresolved D. Germline CDR1 reads LNHNV; CDR2 reads YYDKDF (reference sequence). V was cut by 0 bases and J by 4 bases, with 15 bases left in between. The CDR3 totals 16 residues. The CDR3 loop reads CATSRDRGGLIYGYTF. The CDR3 DNA reads TGTGCCACCAGCAGAGATCGGGGAGGGTTGATCTATGGCTACACCTTC. Full variable domain (missing parts from reference TRBV15 and TRBJ1-2): DAMVIQNPRYQVTQFGKPVTLSCSQTLNHNVMYWYQQKSSQAPKLLFHYYDKDFNNEADTPDNFQSRRPNTSFCFLDIRSPGLGDTAMYLCATSRDRGGLIYGYTFGSGTRLTVV.

The chain recombines TRBV6-1 with TRBJ2-7; 7 bases are shared with TRBD1. After removal of 6 bases from V and 3 bases from J, the junction contained 11 bases not matched to a gene. The CDR3 is 15 amino acids. CDR1 is MNHNS, CDR2 SASEGT, per germline. CDR3 bases: TGTGCCAGCAGCATCATCAGGGGGTTCCTCTACGAGCAGTACTTC. It translates to CASSIIRGFLYEQYF.

The rearrangement links TRBV5-6 to TRBJ1-1; D is perhaps TRBD1 (5 bases). The germline V gene encodes CDR1 SGHDT and CDR2 YYEEEE. This CDR3 region has 15 residues. Trimming left V 1 base short and J 1 base short, with 11 bases between. CDR3 region: CASSLMSTGNTEAFF. The CDR3 nucleotides are TGTGCCAGCAGCTTGATGAGCACAGGGAACACTGAAGCTTTCTTT.

The chain uses TRBV11-3 and TRBJ2-5; D may be TRBD2 (6 bases). Trimming removed 5 bases from V and 5 bases from J, with 12 bases in between. Per the germline V gene, CDR1 is SGHNT and CDR2 is YENEEA. The CDR3 consists of 13 residues. The CDR3: CASSTAGGETQYF. CDR3 bases: TGTGCCAGCAGCACGGCTGGGGGGGAGACCCAGTACTTC.

The chain is built from TRBV6-5 and TRBJ1-6; D is possibly TRBD1 (5 bases). With 8 bases removed from V and 4 bases from J, the gap between germline ends came to 15 bases. The CDR3 extends over 15 amino acids. Germline lookup yields CDR1 MNHEY and CDR2 SVGAGI. CDR3 in amino acids: CASAHAGGYNSPLHF. The CDR3 DNA sequence: TGTGCCAGCGCCCACGCGGGGGGGTATAATTCACCCCTCCACTTT.

This chain links TRBV14 with TRBJ1-2; D remains unclear. Trimming shortened V by 4 bases and J by 4 bases, and 13 bases separated the two germline ends. CDR3 size: 14 residues. CDR1 is SGHDN and CDR2 is FVKESK in the germline V gene. The CDR3 nucleotides read TGTGCCAGCAGCCCAACGGACGTTTCCTATGGCTACACCTTC. It specifies CASSPTDVSYGYTF.

J is TRBJ2-1 and V is TRBV28; tentative D call: TRBD2 (6 bases). CDR1 is MDHEN, CDR2 SYDVKM, per germline. This CDR3 has 15 amino acids. With 1 base removed from V and 4 bases from J, the gap between germline ends came to 11 bases. In DNA form, the CDR3 reads TGTGCCAGCAGTTTATTCGGGAGTTCGTACAATGAGCAGTTCTTC. This encodes CASSLFGSSYNEQFF.

The chain combines TRBV2 with TRBJ1-2; 10 bases map to TRBD1. CDR1 is SNHLY and CDR2 is FYNNEI in the germline V gene. With 6 bases clipped from V and 5 bases from J, the junction kept 9 bases outside the gene matches. The CDR3 extends over 15 amino acids. CDR3 nucleotide sequence: TGTGCCAGCAGCGAGGACAGGGGGTCTACTTATGGCTACACCTTC. Translating it yields CASSEDRGSTYGYTF.

Judged by abundance, this clone is medium-sized (0.01 to 0.1%). The chain carries TRBV10-1 and TRBJ2-1; 7 bases match TRBD2. Germline-derived CDR1 and CDR2 are WNHNN and SYGVQD (reference sequence). V lost 5 bases and J lost 7; bases outside the gene matches: 8. The CDR3 has 14 amino acids. The CDR3, as DNA: TGCGCCAGCAGTTGGGGGGGAGTATCAAATGAGCAGTTCTTC. The encoded protein is CASSWGGVSNEQFF.

The genes are TRBV5-1 and TRBJ2-7, with no clear D. V lost 0 bases and J lost 4, with 17 bases in between. This CDR3 comprises 16 residues. The germline V gene encodes CDR1 SGHRS and CDR2 YFSETQ. The CDR3 region is CASSLDDFTTHYEQYF. Here the CDR3 DNA reads TGCGCCAGCAGCTTGGACGACTTTACCACCCATTACGAGCAGTACTTC.

The chain couples TRBV18 to TRBJ1-5; unclear D gene. The V end was cut by 1 base, the J end by 5 bases, with 9 bases between. Germline V gene data show CDR1 as KGHSH and CDR2 as LQKENI. The CDR3 contains 14 residues. CDR3 amino acids: CASSPQREDQPQHF. Written as DNA, the CDR3 is TGTGCCAGCTCACCACAAAGGGAGGATCAGCCCCAGCATTTT. Full variable domain (outside the CDR3, taken from reference TRBV18 and TRBJ1-5): NAGVMQNPRHLVRRRGQEARLRCSPMKGHSHVYWYRQLPEEGLKFMVYLQKENIIDESGMPKERFSAEFPKEGPSILRIQQVVRGDSAAYFCASSPQREDQPQHFGDGTRLSIL.

The chain employs TRBV6-6 and TRBJ1-4; D not certain. Looked up from germline, CDR1 is MNHNY and CDR2 is SVGAGI (reference sequence). CDR3 length: 11 amino acids. The V and J ends lost 1 base and 8 bases respectively, with 2 bases between them. The CDR3 region has the DNA TGTGCCAGCAGTTACTTCGAAAAACTGTTTTTT. Translating it yields CASSYFEKLFF.

The genes are TRBV6-4 and TRBJ2-1, with D uncertain. This CDR3 comprises 15 residues. Germline lookup yields CDR1 MRHNA and CDR2 SNTAGT. With 2 bases removed from V and 8 bases from J, the gap between germline ends came to 16 bases. The CDR3 sequence is CASSDGRAASDEQFF. The CDR3 DNA follows: TGTGCCAGCAGTGACGGTAGGGCAGCCTCGGATGAGCAGTTCTTC.

This rearrangement joins TRBV13 to TRBJ2-2, with 11 nucleotides matching TRBD1. Germline V gene sequence: CDR1 PRHDT, CDR2 FYEKMQ (reference sequence). The CDR3 covers 16 residues. V lost 3 bases to trimming and J lost 4 bases; unmatched junction nucleotides: 4. CDR3 in amino acids: CASSFRTGGITGELFF. CDR3 nucleotide sequence: TGTGCCAGCAGCTTCCGGACAGGGGGCATCACCGGGGAGCTGTTTTTT. Based on the CDR3 plus reference TRBV13 and TRBJ2-2, the full variable domain is AAGVIQSPRHLIKEKRETATLKCYPIPRHDTVYWYQQGPGQDPQFLISFYEKMQSDKGSIPDRFSAQQFSDYHSELNMSSLELGDSALYFCASSFRTGGITGELFFGEGSRLTVL.

The chain recombines TRBV5-4 with TRBJ2-7, with 11 bases that match TRBD2. The J segment lost 3 bases and the V segment lost 5 bases, leaving 16 bases of the junction unmatched. The CDR3 is 18 residues long. From germline, CDR1 is SGHNT and CDR2 YYREEE (reference sequence). The CDR3, as DNA: TGTGCCAGCAGTCATCCGGGACAGGGCGGGACTAGCGGCTACGAGCAGTACTTC. This gives the protein CASSHPGQGGTSGYEQYF.